A selection of T cell receptor beta chains follows, all from one sample in a study of T cell repertoires in cytomegalovirus infection. The antigens these receptors bind are not known. TCRdb called the reads again in MiXCR, with one record for every CDR3 protein. The repertoire has 680,000 or so distinct CDR3 sequences, about 30% of them found once; the top ten carry about 20%. Source: cultured PBMCs, taken from culture after CMV antigen stimulation. All receptors derive from a human donor in good health (CMV status not recorded). Some clones in this sample may be carry-over from other donors' samples. The CDR3 runs from the conserved cysteine through the conserved F or W. A D gene is named only where the DNA matches it firmly. The size field is filled for only some rows; it gives once, few, many or a size class.

j_gene,v_gene,abundance,len,d_gene,CDR3nt,CDR3aa
TRBJ2-1,TRBV7-9,once,14,-,TGTGCCAGCAGCCCCCGGGGTAGTCACAATGAGCAGTTCTTC,CASSPRGSHNEQFF
TRBJ2-1,TRBV7-4,-,12,-,TGTGCCAGCAGCATCGGCCCTAATGAGCAGTTCTTC,CASSIGPNEQFF
TRBJ2-1,TRBV20-1,few,14,-,TGCAGTGCTAGACAGGGGGGCTCCTACAATGAGCAGTTCTTC,CSARQGGSYNEQFF
TRBJ2-1,TRBV28,few,15,TRBD1,TGTGCCAGCAGCATGACAGGGTCCCCCTACAATGAGCAGTTCTTC,CASSMTGSPYNEQFF
TRBJ2-1,TRBV7-9,-,16,-,TGTGCCAGCAGCCTGATAATAGGGACGGACTACAATGAGCAGTTCTTC,CASSLIIGTDYNEQFF
TRBJ2-2,TRBV4-1,few,15,TRBD2,TGCGCCAGCAGCCCCGGACTAGTGTGGACCGGGGAGCTGTTTTTT,CASSPGLVWTGELFF
TRBJ2-5,TRBV12-3/TRBV12-4,-,15,-,TGTGCCAGCAGTTTAAGCGGGACAGCCGAAGAGACCCAGTACTTC,CASSLSGTAEETQYF
TRBJ2-2,TRBV7-9,few,18,-,TGTGCCAGCAGCTTCTCATCTCCGAGGACAGCGAAGACCGGGGAGCTGTTTTTT,CASSFSSPRTAKTGELFF
TRBJ2-3,TRBV7-2,-,14,TRBD2,TGTGCCAGCACAACTAGCGCAACCACAGATACGCAGTATTTT,CASTTSATTDTQYF
TRBJ2-1,TRBV7-2,-,15,-,TGTGCCAGCAGCTTAAACGAGTATCGGATCGGTGAGCAGTTCTTC,CASSLNEYRIGEQFF
TRBJ1-5,TRBV7-2,few,17,TRBD1,TGTGCCAGCAGCTTAGACCTTTACAGGGGCGGCGATCAGCCCCAGCATTTT,CASSLDLYRGGDQPQHF
TRBJ1-3,TRBV25-1,few,19,-,TGTGCCAGCAGAGGCCGGAGATTGAGACCGGGGGGCTCTGGAAACACCATATATTTT,CASRGRRLRPGGSGNTIYF
TRBJ2-7,TRBV20-1,-,14,-,TGCAGTGCTAGGAGAGGGGGAGAGGGCTACGAGCAGTACTTC,CSARRGGEGYEQYF
TRBJ2-1,TRBV5-5,-,15,-,TGTGCCAGCAGCTTGGCGCTGGGGACATATAATGAGCAGTTCTTC,CASSLALGTYNEQFF
TRBJ1-5,TRBV19,-,15,-,TGTGCCAGTAGTATAGACAGGGGTAGCAATCAGCCCCAGCATTTT,CASSIDRGSNQPQHF
TRBJ1-5,TRBV6-2/TRBV6-3,-,12,-,TGTGCCAGCAGCCGCTCGGTGCGGCCCCAGCATTTT,CASSRSVRPQHF
TRBJ2-7,TRBV6-1,once,14,-,TGTGCCAGCAGTGCTGACCGGTTCTCCTACGAGCAGTACTTC,CASSADRFSYEQYF
TRBJ2-6,TRBV7-7,few,12,-,TGTGCCACCGGAGCGGGGGCCAACGTCCTGACTTTC,CATGAGANVLTF
TRBJ2-1,TRBV5-5,-,16,-,TGTGCCAGCAGCTTGGTAGGATGGAACCGCGACAATGAGCAGTTCTTC,CASSLVGWNRDNEQFF
TRBJ2-7,TRBV20-1,-,14,-,TGCAGTGTTCACAGTTACGAAGGCTCCTACGAGCAGTACTTC,CSVHSYEGSYEQYF
TRBJ1-1,TRBV6-8,-,17,TRBD1,TGTGCCAGCTCCGACGGACAGGGGCCAAGAACGAACACTGAAGCTTTCTTT,CASSDGQGPRTNTEAFF
TRBJ1-4,TRBV6-1,-,12,-,TGTGCCAGCAGACCTGACAGCGAAAAACTGTTTTTT,CASRPDSEKLFF
TRBJ2-3,TRBV11-2,-,15,-,TGTGCCAGCAGCTCTCCCCAGGGGCCCCATCTCTTGTCGTATTTT,CASSSPQGPHLLSYF
TRBJ1-2,TRBV28,once,12,-,TGTGCCAGCAGTTTCCCGGGAGCTGGCTACACCTTC,CASSFPGAGYTF
TRBJ2-3,TRBV28,-,15,TRBD1,TGTGCCAGCACCCCCCCGGGACAGGGGATAGATACGCAGTATTTT,CASTPPGQGIDTQYF
TRBJ2-2,TRBV7-2,many,14,-,TGTGCCAGCAGCTTGCGGGCGAACACCGGGGAGCTGTTTTTT,CASSLRANTGELFF
TRBJ2-3,TRBV7-6,-,16,TRBD2,TGTGCCAGCACCCGGCGGGCGGGGGGGCCGTCAGATACGCAGTATTTT,CASTRRAGGPSDTQYF
TRBJ1-2,TRBV28,-,14,-,TGTGCCACCATTCGCGGGGGGCGCCGCTATGGCTACACCTTC,CATIRGGRRYGYTF
TRBJ1-2,TRBV7-2,few,13,-,TGTGCCAGCAGCTTTAAGGGGGGCTATGGCTACACCTTC,CASSFKGGYGYTF